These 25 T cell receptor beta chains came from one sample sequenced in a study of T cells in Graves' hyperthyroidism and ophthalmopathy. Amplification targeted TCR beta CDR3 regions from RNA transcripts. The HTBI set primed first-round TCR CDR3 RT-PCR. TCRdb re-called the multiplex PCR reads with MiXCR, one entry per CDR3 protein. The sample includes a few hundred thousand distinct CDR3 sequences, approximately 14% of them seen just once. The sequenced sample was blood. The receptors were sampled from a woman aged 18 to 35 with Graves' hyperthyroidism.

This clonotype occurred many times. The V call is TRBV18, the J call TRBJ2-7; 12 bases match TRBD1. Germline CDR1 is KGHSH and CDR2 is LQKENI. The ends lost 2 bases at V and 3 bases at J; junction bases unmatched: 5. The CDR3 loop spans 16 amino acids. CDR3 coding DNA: TGTGCCAGCTCACCAGGAGGGACAGGGGGCTTCTACGAGCAGTACTTC. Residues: CASSPGGTGGFYEQYF.

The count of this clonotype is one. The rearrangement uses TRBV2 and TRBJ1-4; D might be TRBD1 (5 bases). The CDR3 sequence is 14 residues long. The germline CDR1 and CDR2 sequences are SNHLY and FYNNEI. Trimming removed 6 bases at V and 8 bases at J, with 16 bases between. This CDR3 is CASSFDRRREKLFF. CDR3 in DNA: TGTGCCAGCAGCTTCGACAGACGAAGGGAAAAACTGTTTTTT.

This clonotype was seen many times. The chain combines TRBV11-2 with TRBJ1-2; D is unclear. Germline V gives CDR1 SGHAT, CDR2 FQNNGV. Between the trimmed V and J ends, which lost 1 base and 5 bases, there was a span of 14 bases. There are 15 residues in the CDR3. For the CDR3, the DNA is TGTGCCAGCAGCTTAGGCGGCAGTCCAGATTATGGCTACACCTTC. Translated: CASSLGGSPDYGYTF.

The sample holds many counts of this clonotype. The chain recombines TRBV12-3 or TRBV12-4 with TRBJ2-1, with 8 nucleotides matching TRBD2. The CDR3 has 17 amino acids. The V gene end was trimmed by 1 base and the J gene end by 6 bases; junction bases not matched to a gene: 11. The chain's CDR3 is CASSLEPSGGLGNEQFF. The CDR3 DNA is TGTGCCAGCAGTTTAGAGCCTTCGGGGGGGCTTGGCAATGAGCAGTTCTTC.

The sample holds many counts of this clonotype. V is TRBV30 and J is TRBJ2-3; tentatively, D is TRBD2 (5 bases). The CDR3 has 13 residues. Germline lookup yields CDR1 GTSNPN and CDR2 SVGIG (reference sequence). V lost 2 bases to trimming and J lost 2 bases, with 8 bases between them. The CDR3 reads CAWSPTNTDTQYF. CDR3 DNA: TGTGCCTGGAGTCCGACTAACACAGATACGCAGTATTTT.

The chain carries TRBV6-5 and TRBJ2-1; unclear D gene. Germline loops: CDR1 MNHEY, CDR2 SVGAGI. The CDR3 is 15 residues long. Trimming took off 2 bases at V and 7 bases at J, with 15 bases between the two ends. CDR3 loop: CASSYTISDWNEQFF. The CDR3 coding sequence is TGTGCCAGCAGTTACACCATATCCGACTGGAATGAGCAGTTCTTC.

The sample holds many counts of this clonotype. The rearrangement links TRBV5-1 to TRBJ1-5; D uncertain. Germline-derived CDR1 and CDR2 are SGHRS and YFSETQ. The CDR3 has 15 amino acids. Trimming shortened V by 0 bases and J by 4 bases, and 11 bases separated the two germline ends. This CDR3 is CASSLEGQRNQPQHF. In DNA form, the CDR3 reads TGCGCCAGCAGCTTGGAAGGGCAGCGTAATCAGCCCCAGCATTTT.

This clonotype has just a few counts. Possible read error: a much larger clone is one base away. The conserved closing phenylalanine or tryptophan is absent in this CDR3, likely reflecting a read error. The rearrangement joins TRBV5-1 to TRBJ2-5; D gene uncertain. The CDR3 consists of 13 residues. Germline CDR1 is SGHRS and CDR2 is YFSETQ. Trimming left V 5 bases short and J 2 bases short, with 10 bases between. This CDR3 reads CASRSDGQETQYV. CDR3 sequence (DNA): TGCGCCAGCAGATCGGATGGGCAAGAGACCCAGTACGTC.

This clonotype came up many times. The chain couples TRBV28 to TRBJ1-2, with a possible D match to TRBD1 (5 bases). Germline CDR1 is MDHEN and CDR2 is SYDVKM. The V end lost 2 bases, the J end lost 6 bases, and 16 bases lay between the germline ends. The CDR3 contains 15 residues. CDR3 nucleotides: TGTGCCAGCAGTTTAGGCCCCGGGGGTGGGAATGGCTACACCTTC. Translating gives CASSLGPGGGNGYTF.

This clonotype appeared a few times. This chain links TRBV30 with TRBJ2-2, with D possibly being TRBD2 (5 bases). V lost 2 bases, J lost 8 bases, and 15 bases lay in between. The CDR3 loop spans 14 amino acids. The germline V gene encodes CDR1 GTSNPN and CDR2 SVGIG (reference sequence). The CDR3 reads CAWSTGLRRGELFF. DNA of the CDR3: TGTGCCTGGAGTACCGGACTGAGAAGGGGGGAGCTGTTTTTT.

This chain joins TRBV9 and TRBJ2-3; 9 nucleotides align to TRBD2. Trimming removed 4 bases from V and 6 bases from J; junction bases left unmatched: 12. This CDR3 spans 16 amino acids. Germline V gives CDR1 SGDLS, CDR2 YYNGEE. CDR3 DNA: TGTGCCAGCAGCTTAGGGGGCGGGAGGGCCGTGGATACGCAGTATTTT. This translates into CASSLGGGRAVDTQYF.

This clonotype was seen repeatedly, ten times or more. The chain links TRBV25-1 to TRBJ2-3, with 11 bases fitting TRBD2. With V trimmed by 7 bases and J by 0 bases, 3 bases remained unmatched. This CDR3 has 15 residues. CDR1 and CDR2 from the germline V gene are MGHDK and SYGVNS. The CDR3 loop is CASTTSGGSTDTQYF. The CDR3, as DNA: TGTGCCAGCACAACTAGCGGGGGAAGCACAGATACGCAGTATTTT.

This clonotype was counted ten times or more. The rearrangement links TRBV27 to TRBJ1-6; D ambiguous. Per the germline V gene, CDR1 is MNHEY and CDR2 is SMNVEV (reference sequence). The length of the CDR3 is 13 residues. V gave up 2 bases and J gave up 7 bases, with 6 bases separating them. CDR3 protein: CASSLTRNSPLHF. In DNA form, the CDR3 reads TGTGCCAGCAGTTTAACGAGGAATTCACCCCTCCACTTT.

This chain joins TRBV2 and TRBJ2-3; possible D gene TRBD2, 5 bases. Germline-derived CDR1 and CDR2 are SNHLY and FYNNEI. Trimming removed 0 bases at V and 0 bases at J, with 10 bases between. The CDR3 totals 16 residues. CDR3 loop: CASSEALRRSTDTQYF. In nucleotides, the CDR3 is TGTGCCAGCAGTGAAGCGCTCCGGAGGAGCACAGATACGCAGTATTTT.

CDR3 sequence (DNA): TGTGCCATCAGTGAGAGGACAGGGGGCGGGTACAATGAGCAGTTCTTC. Protein sequence: CAISERTGGGYNEQFF. This chain links TRBV10-3 with TRBJ2-1; 11 bases line up with TRBD1. Germline V gene sequence: CDR1 ENHRY, CDR2 SYGVKD. The V gene end was trimmed by 2 bases and the J gene end by 4 bases; junction bases not matched to a gene: 4. The CDR3 runs to 16 residues.

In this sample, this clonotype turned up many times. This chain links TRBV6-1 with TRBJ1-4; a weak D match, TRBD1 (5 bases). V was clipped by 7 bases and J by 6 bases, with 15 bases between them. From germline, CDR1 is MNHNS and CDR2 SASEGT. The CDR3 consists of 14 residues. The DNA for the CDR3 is TGTGCCAGCACCGAGAGGAGGGGTTATGAAAAACTGTTTTTT. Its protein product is CASTERRGYEKLFF.

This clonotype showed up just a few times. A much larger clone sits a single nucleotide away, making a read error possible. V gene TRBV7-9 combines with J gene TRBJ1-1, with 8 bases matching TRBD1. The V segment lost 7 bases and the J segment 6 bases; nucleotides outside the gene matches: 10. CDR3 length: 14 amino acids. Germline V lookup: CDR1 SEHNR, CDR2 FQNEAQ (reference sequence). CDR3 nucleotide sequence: TGTGCCAGCACCTGGACAGGGACGTCGGCTGAAGCTTTCTTT. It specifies CASTWTGTSAEAFF.

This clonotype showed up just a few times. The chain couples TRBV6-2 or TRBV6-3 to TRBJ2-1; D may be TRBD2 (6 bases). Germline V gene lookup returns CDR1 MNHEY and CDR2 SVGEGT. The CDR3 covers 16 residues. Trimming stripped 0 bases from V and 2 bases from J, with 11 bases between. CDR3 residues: CASSYSAGFAYNEQFF. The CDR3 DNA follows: TGTGCCAGCAGTTACTCGGCGGGATTCGCCTACAATGAGCAGTTCTTC.

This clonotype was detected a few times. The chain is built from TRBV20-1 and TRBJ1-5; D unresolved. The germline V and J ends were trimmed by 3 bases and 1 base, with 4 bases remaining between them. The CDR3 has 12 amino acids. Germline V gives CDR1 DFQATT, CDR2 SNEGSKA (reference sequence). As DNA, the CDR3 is TGCAGTGCTAGGATGAGCAATCAGCCCCAGCATTTT. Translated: CSARMSNQPQHF.

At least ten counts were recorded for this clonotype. The CDR3 loop reads CASMTVTYGYTF. CDR3 coding DNA: TGTGCCAGCATGACAGTCACCTATGGCTACACCTTC. The V and J genes are TRBV28 and TRBJ1-2; possible D gene TRBD1, 5 bases. V dropped 7 bases and J dropped 4 bases, with 10 bases sitting between them. The CDR3 has 12 residues. CDR1 is MDHEN, CDR2 SYDVKM, per germline.

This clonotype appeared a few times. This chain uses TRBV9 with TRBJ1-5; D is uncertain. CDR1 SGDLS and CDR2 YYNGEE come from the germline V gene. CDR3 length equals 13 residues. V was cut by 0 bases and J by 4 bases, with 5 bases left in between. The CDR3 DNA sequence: TGTGCCAGCAGCGTAGATTGGAATCAGCCCCAGCATTTT. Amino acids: CASSVDWNQPQHF.

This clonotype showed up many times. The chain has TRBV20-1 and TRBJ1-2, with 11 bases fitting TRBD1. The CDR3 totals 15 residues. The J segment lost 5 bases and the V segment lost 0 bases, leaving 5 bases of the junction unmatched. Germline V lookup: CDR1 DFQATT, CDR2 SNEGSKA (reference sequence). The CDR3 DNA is TGCAGTGCTAGAGAGGGGGACAGGGGGTTTTATGGCTACACCTTC. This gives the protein CSAREGDRGFYGYTF.

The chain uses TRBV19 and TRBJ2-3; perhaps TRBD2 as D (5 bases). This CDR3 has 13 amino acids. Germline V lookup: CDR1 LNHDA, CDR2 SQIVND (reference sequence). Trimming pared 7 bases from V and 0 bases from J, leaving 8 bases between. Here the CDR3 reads CASNGGSTDTQYF. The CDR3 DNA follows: TGTGCCAGTAATGGCGGGAGCACAGATACGCAGTATTTT.

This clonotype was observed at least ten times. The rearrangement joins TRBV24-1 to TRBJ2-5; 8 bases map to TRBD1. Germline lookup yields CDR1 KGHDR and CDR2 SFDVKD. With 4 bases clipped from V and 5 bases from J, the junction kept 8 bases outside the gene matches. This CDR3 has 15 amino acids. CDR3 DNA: TGTGCCACCAGTGACCCCAGGGGGCGTGTGGAGACCCAGTACTTC. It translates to CATSDPRGRVETQYF.

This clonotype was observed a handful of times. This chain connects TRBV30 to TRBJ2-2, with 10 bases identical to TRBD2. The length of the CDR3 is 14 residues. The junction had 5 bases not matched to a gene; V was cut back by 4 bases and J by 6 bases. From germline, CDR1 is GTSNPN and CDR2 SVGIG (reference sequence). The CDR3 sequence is CAWKRLAGAGELFF. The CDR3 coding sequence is TGTGCCTGGAAAAGGCTAGCGGGAGCCGGGGAGCTGTTTTTT.